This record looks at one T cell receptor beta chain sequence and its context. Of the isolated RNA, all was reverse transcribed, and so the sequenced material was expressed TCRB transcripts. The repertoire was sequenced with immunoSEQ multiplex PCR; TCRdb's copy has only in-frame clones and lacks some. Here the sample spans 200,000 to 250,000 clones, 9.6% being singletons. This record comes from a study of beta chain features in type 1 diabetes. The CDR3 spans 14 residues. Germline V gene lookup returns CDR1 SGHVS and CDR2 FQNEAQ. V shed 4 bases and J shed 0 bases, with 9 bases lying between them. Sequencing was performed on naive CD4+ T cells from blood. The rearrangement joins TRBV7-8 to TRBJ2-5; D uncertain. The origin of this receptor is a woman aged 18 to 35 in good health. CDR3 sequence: CASSSKQHQETQYF. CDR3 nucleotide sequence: TGTGCCAGCAGCTCCAAACAGCACCAAGAGACCCAGTACTTC. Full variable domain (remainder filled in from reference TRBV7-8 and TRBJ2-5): GAGVSQSPRYKVAKRGQDVALRCDPISGHVSLFWYQQALGQGPEFLTYFQNEAQLDKSGLPSDRFFAERPEGSVSTLKIQRTQQEDSAVYLCASSSKQHQETQYFGPGTRLLVL.